This T cell receptor (beta chain) was sequenced for a study of metastatic and nonmetastatic thyroid tumors (dated by TCRdb to 2020 to 2021). About the study as a whole: The researchers compared repertoires between peripheral blood samples and tumor or nodule tissue samples from patients with malignant or benign thyroid disease.

No treatment had been received by any patient before thyroid surgery. Patient clinical samples collected from 2012 to 2018 were retrospectively analysed using T-cell receptor beta sequencing. Looking up the germline V gene yields CDR1 SGHTA and CDR2 FQGNSA. Trimming takes 1 base off V and 0 bases off J; junction bases not matched to a gene: 5. The CDR3 starts with the cysteine, ends with the phenylalanine, and has 17 residues. The DNA shown is the 51-base CDR3, in frame from base 1. Library method: PCR. The instrument was an Illumina HiSeq 4000. High-throughput sequencing was used to profile the CDR3 region of the TCR beta-chain in every patient. On the authors' methods: CDR3 differences across clinicopathological groups were used to build a classifier for discriminating distant-metastatic papillary thyroid cancer patients. Repertoire diversity was assessed with the Shannon index, and tumor-blood repertoire similarity with the Morisita-Horn index. The raw public reads went through TCRdb reprocessing: fastp at Q25, MiXCR clone calling, in-frame beta chains kept. TCRdb's processing, not the authors', yielded these V and J calls. Across this sample there are 50,000 or so clones, with around a sixth seen only once. The biggest ten clones account for 2.5% to 3.5% of the sample.

General findings and caveats noted by the study authors: In both blood and tumor samples, malignant tumors were reported to have significantly higher TCR beta diversity than benign nodules.

This clone was recorded many times. The antigen it recognizes is unknown. No qualities accompany the bases; no much larger clone lies one base away. The TCR sequence derives from a female donor with papillary thyroid cancer or a benign thyroid nodule (not recorded which). Some clones in this sample may be carry-over from other donors' samples. The rearrangement joined TRBV7-2 to TRBJ1-5; TRBD1 agrees with 8 junctional bases. The specimen sequenced was blood. CDR3 reads: CASSLGGQANSNQPQHF. The bases are TGTGCCAGCAGCTTAGGGGGACAGGCTAATAGCAATCAGCCCCAGCATTTT.